Sample share makes the clone carrying this T cell receptor beta chain medium-sized. Via MiXCR, TCRdb re-called the PCR reads, giving one row per CDR3 protein. The sample carries 10,000 to 15,000 distinct CDR3 sequences, 47% recorded once. The data derive from a study of CD4 and CD8 cells across lung adenocarcinoma regions. The V gene lost 6 bases and the J gene lost 0 bases, with 11 bases spanning the gap. CDR1 and CDR2 (germline): MNHEY, SVGAGI. CDR3 length: 14 residues. V is TRBV6-5 and J is TRBJ2-5; no reliable D call. Sequencing used CD8+ T cells from the margin of a lung tumor. The source of this sequence is a male donor with lung adenocarcinoma. The CD4 and CD8 labels of this study may be unreliable. In nucleotides, the CDR3 is TGTGCCAGCAGCATTCGGCGGAACCAAGAGACCCAGTACTTC. This codes for CASSIRRNQETQYF.